This TCR beta chain was recorded in a study of shared clonotypes between healthy human individuals. Turning to this clone: Its antigen remains unidentified.

Trimming pared 0 bases from V and 4 bases from J, leaving 6 bases between. CDR1 is LNHDA, CDR2 SQIVND, per germline (reference sequence). The CDR3 runs to 13 residues. Study-wide findings and caveats: Clonotypes shared by all four donors outscored non-shared clonotypes in generation probability.

The naive CD8 population came from CD45RO-negative cells selected for CCR7, without terminally differentiated effector memory CD45RA+ cells. Libraries were prepared by immunoSEQ multiplex PCR; TCRdb keeps only in-frame clonotypes and omits some of them. This sample has millions of clones, with about 92% found just once. The rearrangement uses TRBV19 and TRBJ1-2; D unclear. The TCR comes from a man younger than 30 in good health. Some clones in this sample may be carry-over from other donors' samples. The sequencing sample was made of naive CD8+ T cells from PBMCs. CDR3 in DNA: TGTGCCAGTAGTATAGATTTTTTCTATGGCTACACCTTC. Its translation is CASSIDFFYGYTF.